This entry is about one T cell receptor beta chain. Its antigen is currently unknown. The sample comes from a study of cytomegalovirus exposure and HLA in healthy donors. Study-wide results and caveats: Donor immune exposure was known only as CMV serostatus.

The primer mix had 60 Vbeta and 13 Jbeta primers. Generated by immunoSEQ multiplex PCR, the TCRdb table keeps only in-frame clones and is missing some. Among 60,000 to 70,000 clones listed, around four fifths were seen once. The ends were cut back, 1 base at V and 2 bases at J, with 9 bases in the middle. Germline CDR1 is SGHNT and CDR2 is YYREEE (reference sequence). The CDR3 is 15 amino acids. The sample comprised PBMCs. The rearrangement uses TRBV5-4 and TRBJ2-2, with D perhaps matching TRBD1 (6 bases). This receptor was identified in a man in his forties in good health and CMV-seronegative. CDR3 nucleotide sequence: TGTGCCAGCAGCTTGAACAGGGAAAACACCGGGGAGCTGTTTTTT. Its protein is CASSLNRENTGELFF.